This T cell receptor (beta chain) was recovered during a study of blood T cells in healthy people across ages. Study-level results: Roughly linearly, TCR beta diversity per million T cells fell as age increased.

Whenever a sample was processed, at least 6.5 million PBMCs were isolated. Note on this clonotype: Antigen specificity is unknown.

CDR1 and CDR2 (germline): SGHAT, FQNNGV. The CDR3 is 15 amino acids. V lost 5 bases and J 6 bases, leaving 17 bases between the germline ends. A sample-barcoded 5' primer and a J-beta primer mix were used in a second PCR of about 7 to 12 cycles. All samples yielded 2.5 million or more CDR3-containing paired-end reads. TCRdb reanalysed the 5' RACE reads using MiXCR and keeps one entry per CDR3 protein. The data contain under 2,000,000 distinct CDR3 sequences, roughly 49% of them singletons. This chain connects TRBV11-2 to TRBJ2-1; D perhaps matches TRBD2 (6 bases). The sample comprised blood. This TCR was recovered from a woman in her forties in good health. The CDR3 DNA follows: TGTGCCAGCAGCCCCCGGGACTCCCGGCGCAATGAGCAGTTCTTC. Translation gives CASSPRDSRRNEQFF.